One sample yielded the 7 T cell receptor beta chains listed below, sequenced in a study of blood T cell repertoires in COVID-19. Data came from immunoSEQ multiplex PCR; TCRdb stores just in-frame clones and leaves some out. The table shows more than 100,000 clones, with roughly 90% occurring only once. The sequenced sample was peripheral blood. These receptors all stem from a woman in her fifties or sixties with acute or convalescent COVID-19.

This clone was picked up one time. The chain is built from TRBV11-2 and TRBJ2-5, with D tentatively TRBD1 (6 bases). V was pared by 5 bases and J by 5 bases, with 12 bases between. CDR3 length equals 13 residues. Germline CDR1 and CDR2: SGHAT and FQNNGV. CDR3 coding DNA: TGTGCCAGCAGCCCGAGGACAGCGGAGACCCAGTACTTC. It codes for CASSPRTAETQYF.

CDR3 in amino acids: CASSSGGKNTEAFF. In DNA form, the CDR3 reads TGCGCCAGCAGCTCAGGGGGCAAAAACACTGAAGCTTTCTTT. The V gene is TRBV5-1, the J gene TRBJ1-1; 8 bases fit TRBD1. The CDR3 is 14 amino acids. Germline V gives CDR1 SGHRS, CDR2 YFSETQ. After removal of 3 bases from V and 2 bases from J, the junction contained 3 bases not matched to a gene.

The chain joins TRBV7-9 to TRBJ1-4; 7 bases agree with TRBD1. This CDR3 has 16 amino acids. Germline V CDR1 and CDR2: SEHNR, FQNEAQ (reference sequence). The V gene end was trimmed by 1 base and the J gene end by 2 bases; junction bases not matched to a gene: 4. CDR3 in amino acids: CASSLGLTGTNEKLFF. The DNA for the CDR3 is TGTGCCAGCAGCTTAGGGTTGACAGGGACTAATGAAAAACTGTTTTTT. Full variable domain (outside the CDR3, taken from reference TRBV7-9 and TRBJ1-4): DTGVSQNPRHKITKRGQNVTFRCDPISEHNRLYWYRQTLGQGPEFLTYFQNEAQLEKSRLLSDRFSAERPKGSFSTLEIQRTEQGDSAMYLCASSLGLTGTNEKLFFGSGTQLSVL.

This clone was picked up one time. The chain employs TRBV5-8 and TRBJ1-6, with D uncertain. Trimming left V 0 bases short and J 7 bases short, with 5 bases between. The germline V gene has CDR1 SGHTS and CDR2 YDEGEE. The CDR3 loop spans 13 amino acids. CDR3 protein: CASSLGRNSPLHF. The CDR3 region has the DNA TGTGCCAGCAGCTTGGGCCGGAATTCACCCCTCCACTTT.

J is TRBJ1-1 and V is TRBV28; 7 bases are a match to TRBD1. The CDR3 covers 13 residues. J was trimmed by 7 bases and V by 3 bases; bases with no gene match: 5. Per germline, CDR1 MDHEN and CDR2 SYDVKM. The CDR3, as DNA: TGTGCCAGCAGTTTTCCCCGGGACAGTGAAGCTTTCTTT. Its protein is CASSFPRDSEAFF. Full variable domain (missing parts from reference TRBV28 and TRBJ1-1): DVKVTQSSRYLVKRTGEKVFLECVQDMDHENMFWYRQDPGLGLRLIYFSYDVKMKEKGDIPEGYSVSREKKERFSLILESASTNQTSMYLCASSFPRDSEAFFGQGTRLTVV.

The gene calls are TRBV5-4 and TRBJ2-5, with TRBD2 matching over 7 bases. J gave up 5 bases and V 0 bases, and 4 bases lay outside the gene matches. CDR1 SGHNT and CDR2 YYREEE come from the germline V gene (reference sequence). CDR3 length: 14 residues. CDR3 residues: CASSLVSAGETQYF. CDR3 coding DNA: TGTGCCAGCAGCTTGGTGTCAGCGGGGGAGACCCAGTACTTC.

CDR3 loop: CASNPNGELFYNSPLHF. In DNA, the CDR3 is TGTGCCAGCAACCCGAACGGGGAGCTCTTCTATAATTCACCCCTCCACTTT. The chain uses TRBV9 and TRBJ1-6; D is ambiguous. This CDR3 is 17 amino acids long. CDR1 and CDR2 from the germline V gene are SGDLS and YYNGEE. V was shortened by 6 bases and J by 3 bases, with 19 bases between the two germline ends.